This T cell receptor beta chain came from a study of control samples from healthy donors and cancer patients. The CDR3 extends over 15 amino acids. CDR1 and CDR2 from the germline V gene are SGHAT and FQNNGV. V lost 5 bases and J lost 0, with 11 bases in between. The method was immunoSEQ multiplex PCR; TCRdb's version includes in-frame clones alone and lacks a portion of them. The sample shows about 130,000 clones, 92% of them seen only once. The chain combines TRBV11-2 with TRBJ2-1, with D possibly TRBD1 on 6 matching bases. This clonotype originated in a woman aged 50 to 60 in good health. The sequenced sample was blood. CDR3 sequence reads: CASSEQGISYNEQFF. DNA of the CDR3: TGTGCCAGCAGCGAACAGGGCATCTCCTACAATGAGCAGTTCTTC.